This TCR beta chain was captured by sequencing in a study of T cell responses to AZD1222 COVID-19 vaccine. Study findings and constraints: Clonal diversity may have been underestimated in mostly white British donors. With dominance at 160-218 and 743-854, vaccine-associated CD4 TCRs spanned spike.

This CDR3 is built from 11 residues. V lost 1 base to trimming and J lost 8 bases, with 5 bases between them. With respect to this clone: Antigen: not known.

This table comes from immunoSEQ multiplex PCR, and its TCRdb copy is limited to in-frame clones, with some not included. Of about 86,000 clones listed, 88% are singletons. The clonotype was recovered from an adult who received the AZD1222 COVID-19 vaccine. The V gene is TRBV12-3 or TRBV12-4, the J gene TRBJ1-2, with D unclear. Here the sequenced sample was peripheral blood, taken 28 days after the second AZD1222 dose. CDR3 coding DNA: TGTGCCAGCAGTTTAGTCCGAGGCTACACCTTC. Protein sequence: CASSLVRGYTF.